This T cell receptor (beta chain) derives from a study of cytomegalovirus exposure and HLA in healthy donors. The wider study: Among about 179 million T cells, an earlier analysis found about 100 million unique TCR beta sequences. Most genotyped donors, 81% of some 400, had Caucasian-associated genetic ancestry.

In its sample, this clone was seen a few times. No antigen is known for it. Unrecorded immune exposures were likely, despite nominal health at sampling. This PCR relied on a set of 60 Vbeta primers and 13 Jbeta primers. Clones were sequenced by immunoSEQ multiplex PCR, and TCRdb holds only the in-frame ones, with some missing. Of more than 80,000 clones in the sample, over 70% were seen once. Broader study findings: Most of the TCR beta V segments (in an earlier analysis) were productive either about 87% or about 30% of the time.

This TCR was sampled from a girl aged 2-10 years in good health and CMV-seropositive. Source material: PBMCs.

Here the CDR3 reads CASSFTTYSYEQYF. The CDR3 DNA reads as TGCGCCAGCAGCTTCACCACTTACTCCTACGAGCAGTACTTC. This sequence joins TRBV5-1 and TRBJ2-7, with D uncertain. In germline, CDR1 is SGHRS, CDR2 YFSETQ. The CDR3 is 14 residues long. Trimming pared 2 bases from V and 0 bases from J, leaving 9 bases between. The complete variable domain, with remaining parts taken from reference TRBV5-1 and TRBJ2-7, reads KAGVTQTPRYLIKTRGQQVTLSCSPISGHRSVSWYQQTPGQGLQFLFEYFSETQRNKGNFPGRFSGRQFSNSRSEMNVSTLELGDSALYLCASSFTTYSYEQYFGPGTRLTVT.